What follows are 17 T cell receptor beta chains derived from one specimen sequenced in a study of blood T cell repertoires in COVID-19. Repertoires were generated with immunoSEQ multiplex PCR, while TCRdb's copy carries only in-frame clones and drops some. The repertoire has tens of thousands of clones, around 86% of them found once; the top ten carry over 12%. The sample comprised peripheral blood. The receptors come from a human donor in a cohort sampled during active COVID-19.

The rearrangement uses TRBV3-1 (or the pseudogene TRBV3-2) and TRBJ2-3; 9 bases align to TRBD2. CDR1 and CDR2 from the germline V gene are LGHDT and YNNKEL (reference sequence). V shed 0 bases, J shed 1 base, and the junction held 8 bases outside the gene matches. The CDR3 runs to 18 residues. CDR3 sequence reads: CASSQDRAGGPRTDTQYF. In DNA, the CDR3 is TGTGCCAGCAGCCAAGATCGGGCGGGGGGGCCCCGCACAGATACGCAGTATTTT.

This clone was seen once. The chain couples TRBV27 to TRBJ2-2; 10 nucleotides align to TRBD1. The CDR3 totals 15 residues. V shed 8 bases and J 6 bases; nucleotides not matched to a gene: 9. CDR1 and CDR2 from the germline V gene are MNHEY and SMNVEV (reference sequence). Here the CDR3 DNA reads TGTGCCAGCTCGGCGGGACAGGGGCCCCCCGGGGAGCTGTTTTTT. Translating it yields CASSAGQGPPGELFF.

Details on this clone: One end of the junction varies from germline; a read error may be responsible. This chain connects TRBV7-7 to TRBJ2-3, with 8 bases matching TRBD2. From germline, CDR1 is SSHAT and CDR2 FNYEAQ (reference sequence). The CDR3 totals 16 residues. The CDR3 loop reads CASSIRAGGGTDTQYF. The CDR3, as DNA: TGTGCTAGCAGCATACGCGCGGGGGGAGGGACAGATACGCAGTATTTT.

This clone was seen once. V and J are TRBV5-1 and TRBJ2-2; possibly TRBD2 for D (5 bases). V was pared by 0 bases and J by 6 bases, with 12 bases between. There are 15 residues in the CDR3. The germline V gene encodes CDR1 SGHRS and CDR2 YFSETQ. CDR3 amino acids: CASSLGRRHSGELFF. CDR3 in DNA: TGCGCCAGCAGCTTGGGACGGAGGCACTCCGGGGAGCTGTTTTTT.

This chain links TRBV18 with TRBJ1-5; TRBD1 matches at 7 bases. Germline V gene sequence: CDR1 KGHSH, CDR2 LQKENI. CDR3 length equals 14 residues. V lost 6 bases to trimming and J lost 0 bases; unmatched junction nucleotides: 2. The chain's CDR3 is CASSGTDSNQPQHF. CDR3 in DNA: TGTGCCAGCTCGGGGACAGATAGCAATCAGCCCCAGCATTTT.

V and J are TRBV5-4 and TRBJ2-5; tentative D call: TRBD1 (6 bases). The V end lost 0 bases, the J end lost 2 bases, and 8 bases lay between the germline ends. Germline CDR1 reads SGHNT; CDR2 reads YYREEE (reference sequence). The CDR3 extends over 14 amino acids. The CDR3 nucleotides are TGTGCCAGCAGCTTGGGTAGGGGGCAAGAGACCCAGTACTTC. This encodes CASSLGRGQETQYF.

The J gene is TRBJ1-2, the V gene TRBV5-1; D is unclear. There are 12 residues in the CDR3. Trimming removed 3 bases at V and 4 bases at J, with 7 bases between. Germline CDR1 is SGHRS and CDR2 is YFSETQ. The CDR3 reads CASSYSGYGYTF. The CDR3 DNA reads TGCGCCAGCAGCTACTCAGGCTATGGCTACACCTTC. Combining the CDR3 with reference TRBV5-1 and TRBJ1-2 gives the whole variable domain KAGVTQTPRYLIKTRGQQVTLSCSPISGHRSVSWYQQTPGQGLQFLFEYFSETQRNKGNFPGRFSGRQFSNSRSEMNVSTLELGDSALYLCASSYSGYGYTFGSGTRLTVV.

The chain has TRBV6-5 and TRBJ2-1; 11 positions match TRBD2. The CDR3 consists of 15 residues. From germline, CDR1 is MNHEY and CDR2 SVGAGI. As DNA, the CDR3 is TGTGCTTCTCATAGCGGGAGGGCCTTCCGCAATGAGCAGTTCTTC. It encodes CASHSGRAFRNEQFF.

The CDR3 reads CASSWVRTDTEAFF. CDR3 bases: TGTGCCAGCAGTTGGGTCAGGACTGACACTGAAGCTTTCTTT. The rearrangement joins TRBV6-2 or TRBV6-3 to TRBJ1-1; D remains ambiguous. CDR1 and CDR2 from the germline V gene are MNHEY and SVGEGT. Trimming took off 4 bases at V and 3 bases at J, with 12 bases between the two ends. The CDR3 has 14 amino acids.

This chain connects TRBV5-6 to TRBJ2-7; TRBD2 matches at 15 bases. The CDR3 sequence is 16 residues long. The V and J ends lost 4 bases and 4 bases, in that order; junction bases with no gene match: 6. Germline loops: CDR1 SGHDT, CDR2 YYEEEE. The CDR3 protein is CASSPWTSGRGYEQYF. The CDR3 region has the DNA TGTGCCAGCAGCCCCTGGACTAGCGGGAGGGGTTACGAGCAGTACTTC. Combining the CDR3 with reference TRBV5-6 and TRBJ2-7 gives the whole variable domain DAGVTQSPTHLIKTRGQQVTLRCSPKSGHDTVSWYQQALGQGPQFIFQYYEEEERQRGNFPDRFSGHQFPNYSSELNVNALLLGDSALYLCASSPWTSGRGYEQYFGPGTRLTVT.

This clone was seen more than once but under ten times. The CDR3 region is CASSDRQGDYGYTF. Here the CDR3 DNA reads TGTGCCAGCAGTGACAGACAGGGGGACTATGGCTACACCTTC. V and J are TRBV6-2 or TRBV6-3 and TRBJ1-2; TRBD1 matches at 9 bases. The CDR3 length is 14 residues. Unmatched junction bases numbered 4, after V lost 5 bases and J lost 3 bases. Germline V gene sequence: CDR1 MNHEY, CDR2 SVGEGT.

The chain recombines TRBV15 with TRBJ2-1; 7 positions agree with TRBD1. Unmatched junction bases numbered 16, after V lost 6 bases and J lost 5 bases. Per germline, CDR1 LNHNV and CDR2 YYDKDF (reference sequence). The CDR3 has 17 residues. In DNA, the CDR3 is TGTGCCACCAGTCCGGACGACAGGGTTTTATGGAACAATGAGCAGTTCTTC. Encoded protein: CATSPDDRVLWNNEQFF.

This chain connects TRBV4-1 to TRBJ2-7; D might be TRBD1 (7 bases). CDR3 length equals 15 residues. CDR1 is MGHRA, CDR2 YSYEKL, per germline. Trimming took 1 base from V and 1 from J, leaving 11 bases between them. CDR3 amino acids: CASSQGPGGSYEQYF. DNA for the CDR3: TGCGCCAGCAGCCAAGGCCCAGGGGGGTCCTACGAGCAGTACTTC.

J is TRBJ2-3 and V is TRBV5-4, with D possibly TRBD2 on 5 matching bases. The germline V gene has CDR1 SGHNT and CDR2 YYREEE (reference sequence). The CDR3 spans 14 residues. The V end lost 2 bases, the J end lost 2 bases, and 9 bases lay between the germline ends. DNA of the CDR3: TGTGCCAGCAGCTTTGTGACTACCACAGATACGCAGTATTTT. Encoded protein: CASSFVTTTDTQYF.

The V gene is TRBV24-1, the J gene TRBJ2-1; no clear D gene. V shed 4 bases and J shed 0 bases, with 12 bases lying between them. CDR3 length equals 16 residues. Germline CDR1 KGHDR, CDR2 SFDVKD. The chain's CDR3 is CATSDRHVSSYNEQFF. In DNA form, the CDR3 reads TGTGCCACCAGTGACCGCCATGTGAGCTCCTACAATGAGCAGTTCTTC.

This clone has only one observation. The CDR3 sequence: CASIGGALDTQYF. The CDR3 DNA sequence: TGTGCCAGTATAGGGGGGGCACTGGATACGCAGTATTTT. The chain carries TRBV19 and TRBJ2-3; possible D gene TRBD2, 7 bases. The V gene lost 7 bases and the J gene lost 6 bases, with 14 bases spanning the gap. Germline CDR1 is LNHDA and CDR2 is SQIVND (reference sequence). The length of the CDR3 is 13 residues.

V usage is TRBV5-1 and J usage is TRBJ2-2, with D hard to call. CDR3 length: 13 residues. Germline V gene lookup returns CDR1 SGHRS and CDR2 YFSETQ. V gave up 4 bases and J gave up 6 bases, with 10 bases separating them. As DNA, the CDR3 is TGCGCCAGCAGCATAGAGGCGGCCGGGGAGCTGTTTTTT. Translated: CASSIEAAGELFF.